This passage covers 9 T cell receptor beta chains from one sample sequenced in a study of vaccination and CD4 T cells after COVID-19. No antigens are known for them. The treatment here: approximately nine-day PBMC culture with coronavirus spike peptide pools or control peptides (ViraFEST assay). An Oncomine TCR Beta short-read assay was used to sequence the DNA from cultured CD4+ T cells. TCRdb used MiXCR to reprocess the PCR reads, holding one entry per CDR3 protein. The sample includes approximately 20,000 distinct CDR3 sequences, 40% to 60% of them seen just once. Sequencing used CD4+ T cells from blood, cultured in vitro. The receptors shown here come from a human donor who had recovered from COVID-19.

CDR3 protein: CASSSPPGGSIHEQYF. CDR3 nucleotides: TGTGCCAGCAGTTCCCCGCCGGGCGGGAGTATCCACGAGCAGTACTTC. The genes are TRBV12-3 or TRBV12-4 and TRBJ2-7; 7 positions match TRBD2. Trimming removed 4 bases from V and 5 bases from J; junction bases left unmatched: 14. There are 16 residues in the CDR3.

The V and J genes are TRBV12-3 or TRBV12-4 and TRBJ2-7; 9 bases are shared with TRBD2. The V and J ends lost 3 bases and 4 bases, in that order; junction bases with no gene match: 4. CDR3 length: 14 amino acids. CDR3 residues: CASSFRTSAYEQYF. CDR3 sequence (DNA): TGTGCCAGCAGTTTTAGGACTAGCGCTTACGAGCAGTACTTC.

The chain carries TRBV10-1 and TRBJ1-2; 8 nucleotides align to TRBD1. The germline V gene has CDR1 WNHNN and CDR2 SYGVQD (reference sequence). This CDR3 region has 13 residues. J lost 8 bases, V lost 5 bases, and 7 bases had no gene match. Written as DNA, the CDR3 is TGCGCCAGCAGTCCAGGACAGGGTGGCGGCTACACCTTC. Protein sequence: CASSPGQGGGYTF.

In nucleotides, the CDR3 is TGTGCCAGCTCAACAAGACAGGGGGCTGACTATGGCTACACCTTC. Translated: CASSTRQGADYGYTF. The rearrangement joins TRBV18 to TRBJ1-2; 10 bases are a match to TRBD1. V was pared by 5 bases and J by 3 bases, with 6 bases of the junction left unmatched. The CDR3 is 15 residues long. CDR1 KGHSH and CDR2 LQKENI come from the germline V gene.

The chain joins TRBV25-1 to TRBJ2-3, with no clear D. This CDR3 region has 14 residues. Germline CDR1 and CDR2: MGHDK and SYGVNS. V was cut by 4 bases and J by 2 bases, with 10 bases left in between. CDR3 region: CASSGVLYTDTQYF. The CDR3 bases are TGTGCCAGCAGTGGGGTATTATACACAGATACGCAGTATTTT.

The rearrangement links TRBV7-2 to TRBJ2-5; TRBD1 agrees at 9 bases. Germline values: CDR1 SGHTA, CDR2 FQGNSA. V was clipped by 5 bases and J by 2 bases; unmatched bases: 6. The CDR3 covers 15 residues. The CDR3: CASSIRQGEQETQYF. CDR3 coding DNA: TGTGCCAGCAGCATAAGACAGGGGGAACAAGAGACCCAGTACTTC. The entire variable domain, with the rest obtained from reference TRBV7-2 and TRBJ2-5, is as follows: GAGVSQSPSNKVTEKGKDVELRCDPISGHTALYWYRQSLGQGLEFLIYFQGNSAPDKSGLPSDRFSAERTGGSVSTLTIQRTQQEDSAVYLCASSIRQGEQETQYFGPGTRLLVL.

CDR3 DNA: TGTGCCAGCAGCTCCGGACAGGGTGGTGGGGAGCAGTTCTTC. Encoded protein: CASSSGQGGGEQFF. This sequence joins TRBV7-2 and TRBJ2-1; TRBD1 agrees at 8 bases. Per germline, CDR1 SGHTA and CDR2 FQGNSA. Trimming removed 4 bases from V and 10 bases from J; junction bases left unmatched: 9. The CDR3 loop spans 14 amino acids.

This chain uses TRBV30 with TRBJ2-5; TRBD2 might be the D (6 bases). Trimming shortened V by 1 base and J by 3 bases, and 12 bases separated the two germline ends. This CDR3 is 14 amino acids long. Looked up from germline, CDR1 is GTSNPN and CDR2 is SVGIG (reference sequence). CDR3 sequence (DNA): TGTGCCTGGAGTGAGGCGGGGCAGGAAGAGACCCAGTACTTC. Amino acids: CAWSEAGQEETQYF.

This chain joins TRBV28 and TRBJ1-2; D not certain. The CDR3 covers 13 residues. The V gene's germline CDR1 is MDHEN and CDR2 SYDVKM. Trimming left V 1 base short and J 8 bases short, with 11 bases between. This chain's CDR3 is CASSLYAQRGYTF. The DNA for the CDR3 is TGTGCCAGCAGTTTATATGCTCAACGGGGCTACACCTTC.